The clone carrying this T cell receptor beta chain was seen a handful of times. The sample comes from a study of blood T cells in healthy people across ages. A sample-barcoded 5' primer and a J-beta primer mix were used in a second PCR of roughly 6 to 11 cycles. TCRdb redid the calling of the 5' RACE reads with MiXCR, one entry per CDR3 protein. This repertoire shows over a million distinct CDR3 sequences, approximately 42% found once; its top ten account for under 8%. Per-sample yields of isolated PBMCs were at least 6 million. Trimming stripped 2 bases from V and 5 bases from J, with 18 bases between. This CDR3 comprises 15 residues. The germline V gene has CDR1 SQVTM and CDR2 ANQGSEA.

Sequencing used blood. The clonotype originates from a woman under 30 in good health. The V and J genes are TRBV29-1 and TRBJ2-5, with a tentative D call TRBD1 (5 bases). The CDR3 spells CSVEPLEVAGETQYF. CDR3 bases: TGCAGCGTTGAACCACTCGAAGTAGCAGGGGAGACCCAGTACTTC.